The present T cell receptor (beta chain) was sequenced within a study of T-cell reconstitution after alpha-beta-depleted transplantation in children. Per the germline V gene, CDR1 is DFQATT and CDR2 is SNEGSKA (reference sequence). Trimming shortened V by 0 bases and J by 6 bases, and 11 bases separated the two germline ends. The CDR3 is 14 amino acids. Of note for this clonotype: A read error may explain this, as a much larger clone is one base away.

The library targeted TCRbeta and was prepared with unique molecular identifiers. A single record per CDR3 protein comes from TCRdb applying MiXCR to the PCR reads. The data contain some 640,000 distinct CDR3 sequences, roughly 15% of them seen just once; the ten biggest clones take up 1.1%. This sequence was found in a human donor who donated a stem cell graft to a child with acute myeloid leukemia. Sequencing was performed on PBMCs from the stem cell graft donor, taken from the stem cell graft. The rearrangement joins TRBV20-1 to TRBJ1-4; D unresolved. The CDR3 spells CSARDGSRDEKLFF. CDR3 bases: TGCAGTGCTAGAGATGGATCACGAGATGAAAAACTGTTTTTT.